The 30 T cell receptor beta chains reported below all come from one sample, sequenced in a study of T cell responses to AZD1222 COVID-19 vaccine. Repertoires were generated with immunoSEQ multiplex PCR, while TCRdb's copy carries only in-frame clones and drops some. Among over 100,000 clones listed, around 87% were seen once. The source was peripheral blood, collected on day 0 of AZD1222 vaccination. These receptors all stem from an adult in good health.

This sequence joins TRBV6-5 and TRBJ1-5; weak D call: TRBD1 (5 bases). CDR3 length: 13 residues. The germline V gene has CDR1 MNHEY and CDR2 SVGAGI. Trimming took 6 bases from V and 3 from J, leaving 9 bases between them. CDR3 residues: CASRGLINQPQHF. CDR3 in DNA: TGTGCCAGCAGGGGACTTATCAATCAGCCCCAGCATTTT.

The V gene is TRBV28, the J gene TRBJ2-7; D gene uncertain. CDR3 length: 11 amino acids. V lost 3 bases to trimming and J lost 6 bases, with 6 bases between them. CDR1 is MDHEN and CDR2 is SYDVKM in the germline V gene. The CDR3 coding sequence is TGTGCCAGCAGTTTTAGGGCCGAGCAGTACTTC. Encoded protein: CASSFRAEQYF.

The chain carries TRBV11-1 and TRBJ2-2; D possibly corresponds to TRBD2 (5 bases). The V end lost 4 bases, the J end lost 5 bases, and 17 bases lay between the germline ends. This CDR3 contains 16 residues. Germline V CDR1 and CDR2: SGHAT, FQDESV (reference sequence). CDR3 sequence (DNA): TGTGCCAGCAGCTGGTCAAAGGCGGGTTTAACCGGGGAGCTGTTTTTT. This sequence encodes CASSWSKAGLTGELFF.

V is TRBV6-6 and J is TRBJ1-6, with 7 positions matching TRBD1. This CDR3 comprises 18 residues. Germline trimming cut 5 bases from V and 5 bases from J; bases unmatched to any gene: 15. Per the germline V gene, CDR1 is MNHNY and CDR2 is SVGAGI (reference sequence). CDR3 amino acids: CASSLPGQPSRDNSPLHF. The CDR3 DNA follows: TGTGCCAGCAGTCTTCCGGGACAGCCGTCTCGTGATAATTCACCCCTCCACTTT.

The gene calls are TRBV5-1 and TRBJ1-1; no firm D call. This CDR3 comprises 11 residues. Germline loops: CDR1 SGHRS, CDR2 YFSETQ. Deletions cut 0 bases from V and 6 bases from J, with 3 bases between. The CDR3, as DNA: TGCGCCAGCAGCTTGGGGGCTGAAGCTTTCTTT. It is translated as CASSLGAEAFF.

This clone is a singleton in its sample. The chain is built from TRBV2 and TRBJ2-3; D gene ambiguous. This CDR3 has 13 amino acids. CDR1 and CDR2 from the germline V gene are SNHLY and FYNNEI. V was cut by 7 bases and J by 0 bases, with 8 bases left in between. The CDR3 DNA reads as TGTGCCAGCATCGGGTCTAGCACAGATACGCAGTATTTT. It specifies CASIGSSTDTQYF.

This clone was detected once. J is TRBJ1-2 and V is TRBV5-1; D is possibly TRBD1 (6 bases). The CDR3 runs to 14 residues. V was pared by 0 bases and J by 7 bases, with 13 bases between. The germline V gene encodes CDR1 SGHRS and CDR2 YFSETQ. The CDR3 spells CASSLEDAQGGYTF. The CDR3 nucleotides read TGCGCCAGCAGCTTGGAAGACGCACAGGGTGGCTACACCTTC.

The chain employs TRBV7-9 and TRBJ1-1; possibly TRBD1 for D (5 bases). Trimming cost V 6 bases and J 2 bases, with 13 bases left between them. The CDR3 runs to 14 residues. The germline V gene has CDR1 SEHNR and CDR2 FQNEAQ (reference sequence). The CDR3 nucleotides are TGTGCCAGCAGTTCCCTAGGGGTAAACACTGAAGCTTTCTTT. Translation: CASSSLGVNTEAFF.

This chain uses TRBV5-1 with TRBJ2-1, with 10 bases matching TRBD2. The CDR3 has 15 residues. Trimming cost V 4 bases and J 5 bases; bases outside gene matches: 6. Germline CDR1 and CDR2: SGHRS and YFSETQ. CDR3 protein: CASSHLAGVDNEQFF. The CDR3 nucleotides are TGCGCCAGCAGCCATCTAGCGGGGGTAGACAATGAGCAGTTCTTC.

V usage is TRBV6-5 and J usage is TRBJ1-1, with D unclear. This CDR3 has 13 residues. V was clipped by 0 bases and J by 8 bases, with 10 bases between them. Germline CDR1 MNHEY, CDR2 SVGAGI. CDR3 DNA: TGTGCCAGCAGTTACTCGAGGCCCGGAGAAGCTTTCTTT. Encoded protein: CASSYSRPGEAFF.

The chain recombines TRBV6-1 with TRBJ2-2; D not certain. Germline assignment: CDR1 MNHNS and CDR2 SASEGT. The CDR3 is made up of 15 amino acids. Trimming removed 2 bases from V and 0 bases from J, with 7 bases in between. The CDR3 bases are TGTGCCAGCAGTGAACAGCCAACGAACACCGGGGAGCTGTTTTTT. Its translation: CASSEQPTNTGELFF.

The chain links TRBV19 to TRBJ2-5; TRBD2 is a possible D gene (6 bases). Germline values: CDR1 LNHDA, CDR2 SQIVND (reference sequence). The CDR3 is made up of 14 amino acids. With 7 bases removed from V and 4 bases from J, the gap between germline ends came to 16 bases. In DNA, the CDR3 is TGTGCCAGTACCGCACGCGGGGTCATAGAGACCCAGTACTTC. This gives the protein CASTARGVIETQYF.

The chain employs TRBV5-4 and TRBJ1-1; D is possibly TRBD1 (6 bases). Germline V gene data show CDR1 as SGHNT and CDR2 as YYREEE (reference sequence). Trimming left V 4 bases short and J 2 bases short, with 15 bases between. The CDR3 contains 15 residues. In DNA, the CDR3 is TGTGCCAGCAGCCCTCGGGGGGGCCGAAACACTGAAGCTTTCTTT. Residues: CASSPRGGRNTEAFF.

The chain recombines TRBV14 with TRBJ1-2, with D tentatively TRBD1 (5 bases). The length of the CDR3 is 13 residues. The ends were cut back, 0 bases at V and 9 bases at J, with 11 bases in the middle. Germline CDR1 SGHDN, CDR2 FVKESK. DNA of the CDR3: TGTGCCAGCAGCCAAGATTGGGGCAGGCGCTACACCTTC. This codes for CASSQDWGRRYTF. Full variable domain (remainder filled in from reference TRBV14 and TRBJ1-2): EAGVTQFPSHSVIEKGQTVTLRCDPISGHDNLYWYRRVMGKEIKFLLHFVKESKQDESGMPNNRFLAERTGGTYSTLKVQPAELEDSGVYFCASSQDWGRRYTFGSGTRLTVV.

The V call is TRBV6-5, the J call TRBJ2-7; 8 nucleotides line up with TRBD2. CDR1 is MNHEY, CDR2 SVGAGI, per germline. CDR3 length equals 14 residues. V shed 5 bases and J 6 bases; nucleotides not matched to a gene: 9. The DNA for the CDR3 is TGTGCCAGCAGTATTAAGCGGGGGCTCGGCGAGCAGTACTTC. Translating gives CASSIKRGLGEQYF.

The J gene is TRBJ1-4, the V gene TRBV5-6, with D possibly matching TRBD1 (6 bases). Per the germline V gene, CDR1 is SGHDT and CDR2 is YYEEEE. Trimming removed 4 bases from V and 7 bases from J, with 17 bases in between. The CDR3 has 15 amino acids. The CDR3 here is CASSEGGRRGEKLFF. CDR3 DNA: TGTGCCAGCAGCGAGGGGGGCAGACGGGGTGAAAAACTGTTTTTT.

This clone was found once. The rearrangement uses TRBV4-3 and TRBJ2-3, with D possibly matching TRBD1 (6 bases). This CDR3 comprises 20 residues. Per germline, CDR1 LGHNA and CDR2 YSLEER. V dropped 3 bases and J dropped 3 bases, with 28 bases sitting between them. The CDR3 spells CASSQYFQTGKKGRTDTQYF. The CDR3 DNA reads as TGCGCCAGCAGCCAGTATTTTCAGACAGGTAAAAAAGGGCGTACAGATACGCAGTATTTT.

This chain links TRBV25-1 with TRBJ1-1, with 7 bases lining up with TRBD1. This CDR3 is 13 amino acids long. V dropped 3 bases and J dropped 11; count of bases not matched to a gene: 9. The germline V gene encodes CDR1 MGHDK and CDR2 SYGVNS. CDR3 loop: CASSEGNRGKAFF. The CDR3 coding sequence is TGTGCCAGCAGTGAGGGGAACAGGGGCAAGGCTTTCTTT.

The V gene is TRBV6-1, the J gene TRBJ2-4; TRBD1 matches at 11 bases. Germline values: CDR1 MNHNS, CDR2 SASEGT. CDR3 length equals 14 residues. With V trimmed by 5 bases and J by 7 bases, 4 bases remained unmatched. The chain's CDR3 is CASSWTGGSNIQYF. DNA of the CDR3: TGTGCCAGCAGTTGGACAGGGGGCTCGAACATTCAGTACTTC.

The sample holds one count of this clone. This sequence joins TRBV2 and TRBJ1-2; TRBD1 might be the D (5 bases). Looked up from germline, CDR1 is SNHLY and CDR2 is FYNNEI. Trimming pared 6 bases from V and 5 bases from J, leaving 10 bases between. This CDR3 contains 12 residues. DNA for the CDR3: TGTGCCAGCAGAAGCAGGGATTATGGCTACACCTTC. Its translation: CASRSRDYGYTF.

The J gene is TRBJ1-6, the V gene TRBV9, with D perhaps matching TRBD1 (5 bases). CDR3 length: 14 residues. Germline V gene data show CDR1 as SGDLS and CDR2 as YYNGEE. With 4 bases removed from V and 7 bases from J, the gap between germline ends came to 12 bases. The CDR3 region is CASSPRQQNSPLHF. In DNA, the CDR3 is TGTGCCAGCAGCCCGAGACAGCAAAATTCACCCCTCCACTTT.

Of note for this clone: One end of the junction is discordant with germline, which a read error may explain. The rearrangement links TRBV7-3 to TRBJ1-1, with D perhaps TRBD1 (6 bases). The length of the CDR3 is 13 residues. Germline lookup yields CDR1 SGHTA and CDR2 FQGTGA. The CDR3 region has the DNA TGTGCCAGCAGCCTCATAGGGGGAACGGAAGTGATCTTT. This encodes CASSLIGGTEVIF.

The V and J genes are TRBV7-9 and TRBJ1-1, with 8 bases identical to TRBD1. CDR1 is SEHNR, CDR2 FQNEAQ, per germline (reference sequence). With 4 bases clipped from V and 12 bases from J, the junction kept 13 bases outside the gene matches. This CDR3 comprises 14 residues. CDR3 sequence (DNA): TGTGCCAGCAGCTCCCCCGTGACAGGGGTTACATCTTTCTTT. It specifies CASSSPVTGVTSFF. Based on the CDR3 plus reference TRBV7-9 and TRBJ1-1, the full variable domain is DTGVSQNPRHKITKRGQNVTFRCDPISEHNRLYWYRQTLGQGPEFLTYFQNEAQLEKSRLLSDRFSAERPKGSFSTLEIQRTEQGDSAMYLCASSSPVTGVTSFFGQGTRLTVV.

This clone appeared a single time. The chain carries TRBV10-3 and TRBJ2-5, with 12 bases fitting TRBD2. The length of the CDR3 is 14 residues. V trimming: 7 bases; J trimming: 5 bases; junction bases outside the gene matches: 5. In germline, CDR1 is ENHRY, CDR2 SYGVKD. The CDR3 nucleotides read TGTGCCATCAACTCCGGGACTAGCGGGGAGACCCAGTACTTC. It codes for CAINSGTSGETQYF.

V usage is TRBV11-2 and J usage is TRBJ1-2; 7 bases are shared with TRBD1. The CDR3 has 14 residues. Trimming took 1 base from V and 4 from J; bases not matched to a gene: 3. Looked up from germline, CDR1 is SGHAT and CDR2 is FQNNGV. CDR3 residues: CASSLAGQAYGYTF. The CDR3 region has the DNA TGTGCCAGCAGCTTAGCCGGACAGGCCTATGGCTACACCTTC.

This clone was seen a single time. The chain joins TRBV27 to TRBJ1-3, with D perhaps TRBD1 (6 bases). There are 16 residues in the CDR3. With 8 bases removed from V and 0 bases from J, the gap between germline ends came to 17 bases. Germline-derived CDR1 and CDR2 are MNHEY and SMNVEV (reference sequence). The CDR3 loop reads CASGRGGYNSGNTIYF. Written as DNA, the CDR3 is TGTGCCAGCGGCCGAGGGGGGTATAACTCTGGAAACACCATATATTTT.

The chain uses TRBV11-3 and TRBJ2-2; D call uncertain. The germline gives CDR1 SGHNT, CDR2 YENEEA. The CDR3 contains 13 residues. V gave up 2 bases and J gave up 0 bases, with 1 base separating them. CDR3 loop: CASSLSNTGELFF. The CDR3 coding sequence is TGTGCCAGCAGCTTATCGAACACCGGGGAGCTGTTTTTT.

The chain carries TRBV7-9 and TRBJ1-2; unclear D gene. CDR1 and CDR2 (germline): SEHNR, FQNEAQ (reference sequence). The CDR3 is 13 residues long. Trimming shortened V by 1 base and J by 4 bases, and 7 bases separated the two germline ends. The CDR3 loop is CASSLGQSYGYTF. The CDR3 region has the DNA TGTGCCAGCAGCTTAGGGCAGAGCTATGGCTACACCTTC.

The chain is built from TRBV7-2 and TRBJ2-3, with D possibly being TRBD2 (5 bases). Germline lookup yields CDR1 SGHTA and CDR2 FQGNSA. V was cut by 2 bases and J by 0 bases, with 9 bases left in between. The CDR3 consists of 15 residues. CDR3 sequence reads: CASSLIASSTDTQYF. The CDR3 region has the DNA TGTGCCAGCAGCTTAATAGCGAGTAGCACAGATACGCAGTATTTT.

The genes are TRBV19 and TRBJ2-1, with no clear D. The CDR3 covers 15 residues. V lost 4 bases to trimming and J lost 9 bases, with 19 bases between them. Germline CDR1 and CDR2: LNHDA and SQIVND (reference sequence). CDR3 nucleotides: TGTGCCAGTAGTAACTCGGGCCCCGGGTCAACTGAGCAGTTCTTC. This translates into CASSNSGPGSTEQFF. Full variable domain (missing parts from reference TRBV19 and TRBJ2-1): DGGITQSPKYLFRKEGQNVTLSCEQNLNHDAMYWYRQDPGQGLRLIYYSQIVNDFQKGDIAEGYSVSREKKESFPLTVTSAQKNPTAFYLCASSNSGPGSTEQFFGPGTRLTVL.